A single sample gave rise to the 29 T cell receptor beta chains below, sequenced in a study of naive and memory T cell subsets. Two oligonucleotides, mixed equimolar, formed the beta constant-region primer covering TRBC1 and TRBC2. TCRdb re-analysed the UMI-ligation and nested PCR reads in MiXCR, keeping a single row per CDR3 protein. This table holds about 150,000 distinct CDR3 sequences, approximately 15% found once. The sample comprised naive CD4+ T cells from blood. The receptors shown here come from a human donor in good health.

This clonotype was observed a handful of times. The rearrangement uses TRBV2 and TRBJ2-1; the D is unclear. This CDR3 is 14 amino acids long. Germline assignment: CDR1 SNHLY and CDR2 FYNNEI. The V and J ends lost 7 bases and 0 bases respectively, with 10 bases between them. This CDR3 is CASIKASSYNEQFF. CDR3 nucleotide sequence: TGTGCCAGCATTAAGGCATCCTCCTACAATGAGCAGTTCTTC.

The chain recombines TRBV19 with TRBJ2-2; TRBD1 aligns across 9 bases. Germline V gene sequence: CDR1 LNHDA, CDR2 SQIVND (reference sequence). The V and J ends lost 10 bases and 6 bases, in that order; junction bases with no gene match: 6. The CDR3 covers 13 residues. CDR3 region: CAIPGQGPGELFF. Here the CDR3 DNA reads TGTGCCATCCCGGGACAGGGTCCCGGGGAGCTGTTTTTT. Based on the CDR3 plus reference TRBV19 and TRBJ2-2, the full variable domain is DGGITQSPKYLFRKEGQNVTLSCEQNLNHDAMYWYRQDPGQGLRLIYYSQIVNDFQKGDIAEGYSVSREKKESFPLTVTSAQKNPTAFYLCAIPGQGPGELFFGEGSRLTVL.

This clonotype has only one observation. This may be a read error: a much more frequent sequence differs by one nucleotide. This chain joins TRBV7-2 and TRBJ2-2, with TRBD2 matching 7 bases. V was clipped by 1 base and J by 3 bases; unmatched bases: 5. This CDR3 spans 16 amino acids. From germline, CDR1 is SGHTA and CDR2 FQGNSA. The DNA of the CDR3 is TGTGCCAGCAGCTTAGTCAAGCTAGCGGACACCGGGGAGCTGTTTTTT. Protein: CASSLVKLADTGELFF.

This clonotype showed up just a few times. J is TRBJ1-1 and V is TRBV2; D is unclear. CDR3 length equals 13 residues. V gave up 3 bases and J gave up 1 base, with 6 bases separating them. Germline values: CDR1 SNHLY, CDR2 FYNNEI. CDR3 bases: TGTGCCAGCAGTGACAGATGGAACACTGAAGCTTTCTTT. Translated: CASSDRWNTEAFF. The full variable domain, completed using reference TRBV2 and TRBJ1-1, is EPEVTQTPSHQVTQMGQEVILRCVPISNHLYFYWYRQILGQKVEFLVSFYNNEISEKSEIFDDQFSVERPDGSNFTLKIRSTKLEDSAMYFCASSDRWNTEAFFGQGTRLTVV.

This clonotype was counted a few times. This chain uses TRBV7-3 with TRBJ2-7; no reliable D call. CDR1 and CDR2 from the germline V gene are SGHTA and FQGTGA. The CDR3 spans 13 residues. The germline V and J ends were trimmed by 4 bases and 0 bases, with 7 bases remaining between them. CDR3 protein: CASSSESSYEQYF. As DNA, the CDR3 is TGTGCCAGCAGCTCCGAAAGCTCCTACGAGCAGTACTTC.

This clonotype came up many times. The CDR3 loop is CASSLAGRLGIYNEQFF. CDR3 nucleotide sequence: TGTGCCAGCAGCTTAGCGGGCCGCTTGGGGATCTACAATGAGCAGTTCTTC. This chain uses TRBV7-9 with TRBJ2-1; no definite D call. V lost 0 bases and J lost 3, with 15 bases in between. CDR1 and CDR2 from the germline V gene are SEHNR and FQNEAQ (reference sequence). There are 17 residues in the CDR3.

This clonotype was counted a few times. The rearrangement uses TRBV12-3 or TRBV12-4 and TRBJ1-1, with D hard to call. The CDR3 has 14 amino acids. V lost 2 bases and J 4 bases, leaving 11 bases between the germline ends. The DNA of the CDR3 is TGTGCCAGCAGTTTATCTGGGGTCGGCACTGAAGCTTTCTTT. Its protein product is CASSLSGVGTEAFF.

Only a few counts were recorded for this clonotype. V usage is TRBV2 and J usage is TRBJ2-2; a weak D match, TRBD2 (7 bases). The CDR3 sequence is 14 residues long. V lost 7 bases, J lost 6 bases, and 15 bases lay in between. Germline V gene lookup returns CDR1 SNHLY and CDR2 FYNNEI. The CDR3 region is CASNQGGVSGELFF. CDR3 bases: TGTGCCAGCAACCAAGGGGGGGTCTCCGGGGAGCTGTTTTTT.

The CDR3, as DNA: TGTGCCAGCAGTTTAATGAGTCTAGCGGGACCCCCAGATACGCAGTATTTT. Protein: CASSLMSLAGPPDTQYF. The chain combines TRBV28 with TRBJ2-3; 9 bases line up with TRBD2. The V segment lost 2 bases and the J segment 4 bases; nucleotides outside the gene matches: 10. The CDR3 runs 17 residues. CDR1 and CDR2 from the germline V gene are MDHEN and SYDVKM.

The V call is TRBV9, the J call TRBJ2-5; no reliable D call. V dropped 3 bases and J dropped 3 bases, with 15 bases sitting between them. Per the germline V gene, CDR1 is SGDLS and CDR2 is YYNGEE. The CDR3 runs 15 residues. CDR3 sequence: CASSAETPNKETQYF. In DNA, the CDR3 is TGTGCCAGCAGCGCCGAGACACCAAACAAAGAGACCCAGTACTTC.

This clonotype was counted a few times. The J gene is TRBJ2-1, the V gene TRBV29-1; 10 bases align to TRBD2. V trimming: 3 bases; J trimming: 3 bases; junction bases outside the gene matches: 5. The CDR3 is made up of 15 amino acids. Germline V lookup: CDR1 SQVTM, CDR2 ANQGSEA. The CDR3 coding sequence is TGCAGCGTTGATGTTGGACTAGCGGACTACAATGAGCAGTTCTTC. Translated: CSVDVGLADYNEQFF.

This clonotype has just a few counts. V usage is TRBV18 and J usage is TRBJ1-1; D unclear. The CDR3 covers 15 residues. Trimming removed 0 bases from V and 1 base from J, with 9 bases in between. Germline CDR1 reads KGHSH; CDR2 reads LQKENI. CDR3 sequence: CASSPPIGQNTEAFF. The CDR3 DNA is TGTGCCAGCTCACCACCGATAGGGCAGAACACTGAAGCTTTCTTT.

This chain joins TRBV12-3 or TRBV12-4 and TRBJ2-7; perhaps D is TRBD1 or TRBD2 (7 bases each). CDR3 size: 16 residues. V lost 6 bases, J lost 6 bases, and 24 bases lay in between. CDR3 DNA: TGTGCCAGCAGCCCCGGCAGGGGGGCGGGAGTGCGCGAGCAGTACTTC. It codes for CASSPGRGAGVREQYF.

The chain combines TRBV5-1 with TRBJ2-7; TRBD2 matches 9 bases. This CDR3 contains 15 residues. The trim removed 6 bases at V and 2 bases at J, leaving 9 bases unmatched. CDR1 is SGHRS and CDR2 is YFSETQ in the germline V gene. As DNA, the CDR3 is TGCGCCAGCAAAAGGACTAGCGCCAAGCCCTACGAGCAGTACTTC. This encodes CASKRTSAKPYEQYF. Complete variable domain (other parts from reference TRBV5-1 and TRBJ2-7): KAGVTQTPRYLIKTRGQQVTLSCSPISGHRSVSWYQQTPGQGLQFLFEYFSETQRNKGNFPGRFSGRQFSNSRSEMNVSTLELGDSALYLCASKRTSAKPYEQYFGPGTRLTVT.

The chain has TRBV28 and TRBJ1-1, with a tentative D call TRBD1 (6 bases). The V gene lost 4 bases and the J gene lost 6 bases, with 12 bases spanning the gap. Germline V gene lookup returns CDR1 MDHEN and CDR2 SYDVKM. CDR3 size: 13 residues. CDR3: CASSWGGGPEAFF. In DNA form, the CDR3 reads TGTGCCAGCAGTTGGGGCGGGGGCCCTGAAGCTTTCTTT.

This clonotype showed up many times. The CDR3 DNA reads TGCGCCAGCAGCTGGGAAGGGAGGGCCGCGTTCAATGAGCAGTTCTTC. Translated, it gives CASSWEGRAAFNEQFF. The gene calls are TRBV5-1 and TRBJ2-1, with 7 bases fitting TRBD2. This CDR3 region has 16 residues. Per germline, CDR1 SGHRS and CDR2 YFSETQ. V trimming: 3 bases; J trimming: 6 bases; junction bases outside the gene matches: 12.

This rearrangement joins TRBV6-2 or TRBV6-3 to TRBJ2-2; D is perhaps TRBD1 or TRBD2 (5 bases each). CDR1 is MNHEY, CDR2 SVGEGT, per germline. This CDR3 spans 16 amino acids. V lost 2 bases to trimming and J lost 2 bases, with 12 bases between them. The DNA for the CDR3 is TGTGCCAGCAGTTACCCGAGGGACCGAAACACCGGGGAGCTGTTTTTT. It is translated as CASSYPRDRNTGELFF.

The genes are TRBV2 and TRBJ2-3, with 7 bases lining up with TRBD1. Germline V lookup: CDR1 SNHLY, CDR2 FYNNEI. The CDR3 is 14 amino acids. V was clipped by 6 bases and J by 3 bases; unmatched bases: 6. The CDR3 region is CASRGQVCTDTQYF. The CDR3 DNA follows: TGTGCCAGCAGAGGACAGGTTTGTACAGATACGCAGTATTTT.

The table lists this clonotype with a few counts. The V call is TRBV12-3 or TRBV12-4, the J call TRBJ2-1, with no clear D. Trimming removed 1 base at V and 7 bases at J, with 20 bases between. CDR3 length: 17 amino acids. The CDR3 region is CASSLGPEHSRRNEQFF. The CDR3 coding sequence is TGTGCCAGCAGTTTAGGCCCCGAGCACAGTAGGCGGAATGAGCAGTTCTTC.

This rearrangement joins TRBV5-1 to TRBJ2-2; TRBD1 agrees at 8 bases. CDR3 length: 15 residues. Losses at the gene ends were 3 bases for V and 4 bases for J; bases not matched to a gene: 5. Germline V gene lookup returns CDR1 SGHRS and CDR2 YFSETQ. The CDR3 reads CASSYPTGVTGELFF. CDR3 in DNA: TGCGCCAGCAGCTACCCGACAGGGGTCACCGGGGAGCTGTTTTTT.

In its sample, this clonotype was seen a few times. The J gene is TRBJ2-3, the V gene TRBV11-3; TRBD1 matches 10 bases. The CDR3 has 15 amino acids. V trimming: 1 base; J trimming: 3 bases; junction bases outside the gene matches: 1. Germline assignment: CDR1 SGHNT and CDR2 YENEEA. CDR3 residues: CASSLGDRGTDTQYF. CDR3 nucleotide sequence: TGTGCCAGCAGCTTAGGGGACAGGGGAACAGATACGCAGTATTTT. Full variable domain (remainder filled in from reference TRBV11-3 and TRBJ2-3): EAGVVQSPRYKIIEKKQPVAFWCNPISGHNTLYWYLQNLGQGPELLIRYENEEAVDDSQLPKDRFSAERLKGVDSTLKIQPAELGDSAVYLCASSLGDRGTDTQYFGPGTRLTVL.

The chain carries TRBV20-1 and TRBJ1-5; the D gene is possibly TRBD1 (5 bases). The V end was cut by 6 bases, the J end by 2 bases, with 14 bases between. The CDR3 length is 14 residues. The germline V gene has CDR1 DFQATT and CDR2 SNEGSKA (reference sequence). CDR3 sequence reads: CSASRGEGNQPQHF. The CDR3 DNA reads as TGCAGTGCGAGCCGGGGGGAGGGCAATCAGCCCCAGCATTTT.

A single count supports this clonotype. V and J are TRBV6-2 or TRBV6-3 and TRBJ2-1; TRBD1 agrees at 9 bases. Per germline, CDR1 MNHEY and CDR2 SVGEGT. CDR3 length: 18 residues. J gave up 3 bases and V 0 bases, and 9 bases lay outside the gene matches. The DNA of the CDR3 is TGTGCCAGCAGTTACTCGATAGTGCCGGGACAGGGCTACAATGAGCAGTTCTTC. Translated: CASSYSIVPGQGYNEQFF.

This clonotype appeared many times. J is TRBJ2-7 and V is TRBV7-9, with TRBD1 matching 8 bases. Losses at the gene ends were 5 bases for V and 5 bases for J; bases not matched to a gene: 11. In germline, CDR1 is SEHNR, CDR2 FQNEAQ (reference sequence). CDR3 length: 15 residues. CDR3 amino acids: CASSADRAPLHEQYF. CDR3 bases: TGTGCCAGCAGCGCGGACAGGGCCCCTTTACACGAGCAGTACTTC.

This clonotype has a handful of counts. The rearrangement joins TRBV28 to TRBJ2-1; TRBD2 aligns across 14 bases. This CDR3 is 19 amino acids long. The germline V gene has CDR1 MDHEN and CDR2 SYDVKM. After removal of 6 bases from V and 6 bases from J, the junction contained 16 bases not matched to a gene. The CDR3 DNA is TGTGCCAGCAGCCCACAAAATCAACCGGGACTAGCGGGAGTCAATGAGCAGTTCTTC. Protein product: CASSPQNQPGLAGVNEQFF.

The CDR3 here is CASSPQRQGHQPQHF. CDR3 nucleotides: TGTGCCAGCAGTCCCCAACGGCAGGGGCATCAGCCCCAGCATTTT. The J gene is TRBJ1-5, the V gene TRBV28; possible D gene TRBD1, 6 bases. From germline, CDR1 is MDHEN and CDR2 SYDVKM. CDR3 length equals 15 residues. V was pared by 5 bases and J by 5 bases, with 16 bases between.

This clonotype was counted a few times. CDR3 coding DNA: TGTGCCAGCAGCTTTCCCCGGGACGCGGATCTCAATGAGCAGTTCTTC. Amino acid sequence: CASSFPRDADLNEQFF. The V call is TRBV7-9, the J call TRBJ2-1; D may match TRBD1 or TRBD2 (5 bases each). Germline-derived CDR1 and CDR2 are SEHNR and FQNEAQ (reference sequence). The CDR3 is 16 residues long. The V gene lost 3 bases and the J gene lost 6 bases, with 18 bases spanning the gap.

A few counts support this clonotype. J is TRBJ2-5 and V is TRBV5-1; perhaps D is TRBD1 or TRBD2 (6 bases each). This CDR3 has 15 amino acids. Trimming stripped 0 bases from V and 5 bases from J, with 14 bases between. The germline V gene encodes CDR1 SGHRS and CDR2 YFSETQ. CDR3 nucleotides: TGCGCCAGCAGCTTGGAAAGGGGGGCGAAGGAGACCCAGTACTTC. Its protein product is CASSLERGAKETQYF.

CDR3 in amino acids: CSILAPSSYNEQFF. The CDR3 region has the DNA TGCAGTATACTAGCGCCGAGCTCCTACAATGAGCAGTTCTTC. This rearrangement joins TRBV20-1 to TRBJ2-1, with TRBD2 matching 7 bases. Looked up from germline, CDR1 is DFQATT and CDR2 is SNEGSKA (reference sequence). The CDR3 consists of 14 residues. Trimming cost V 8 bases and J 0 bases; bases outside gene matches: 7.